These 25 T cell receptor beta chains were all obtained from the same sample, sequenced in a study of technical replicates of blood from several donors. TCRdb's copy holds only in-frame clones and misses some; the assay was immunoSEQ multiplex PCR. This sample has about 62,000 clones; roughly 89% occur once, and the top ten carry approximately 4.8%. The material sequenced was PBMCs. Source of these receptors: a human donor in good health. Some clones in this sample may be carry-over from other donors' samples.

The chain uses TRBV4-2 and TRBJ2-5; the match to TRBD2 covers 10 bases. The junction had 12 bases not matched to a gene; V was cut back by 0 bases and J by 5 bases. Germline values: CDR1 LGHNA, CDR2 YNFKEQ. The CDR3 consists of 18 residues. The CDR3, as DNA: TGTGCCAGCAGCCAAGATAGAGCTAGCGGGAGCGGTAGGGAGACCCAGTACTTC. Its translation: CASSQDRASGSGRETQYF.

This clone was counted between two and nine times. This chain links TRBV6-6 with TRBJ1-6; 10 positions agree with TRBD1. This CDR3 has 14 residues. Trimming cost V 2 bases and J 11 bases; bases outside gene matches: 3. Looked up from germline, CDR1 is MNHNY and CDR2 is SVGAGI (reference sequence). CDR3 in DNA: TGTGCCAGCAGTTACCGGACAGGGGGGACACCCCTCCACTTT. Its protein product is CASSYRTGGTPLHF.

The rearrangement links TRBV6-1 to TRBJ1-4; 12 nucleotides agree with TRBD1. CDR3 length equals 15 residues. V dropped 7 bases and J dropped 8; count of bases not matched to a gene: 8. Germline-derived CDR1 and CDR2 are MNHNS and SASEGT. Written as DNA, the CDR3 is TGTGCCAGCATCACCTGGGGGACAGGGGGCGAAAAACTGTTTTTT. Protein product: CASITWGTGGEKLFF.

V gene TRBV29-1 combines with J gene TRBJ2-2; maybe TRBD2 (5 bases). Trimming pared 4 bases from V and 7 bases from J, leaving 7 bases between. Germline-derived CDR1 and CDR2 are SQVTM and ANQGSEA. CDR3 length equals 11 residues. The CDR3 loop reads CSVAEVGELFF. The CDR3 DNA is TGCAGCGTTGCGGAGGTCGGGGAGCTGTTTTTT.

The V gene is TRBV7-2, the J gene TRBJ1-2; 7 bases agree with TRBD1. Germline values: CDR1 SGHTA, CDR2 FQGNSA. Trimming at V came to 5 bases and at J to 8 bases, leaving 14 bases not matched to a gene. The CDR3 extends over 15 amino acids. This CDR3 reads CASSLSGQSEHGYTF. CDR3 in DNA: TGTGCCAGCAGCCTCTCGGGACAGTCGGAACACGGCTACACCTTC.

CDR3 nucleotides: TGTGCCAGCAGCTTGACGGGACAGGGCGGTGAAAAACTGTTTTTT. This codes for CASSLTGQGGEKLFF. The rearrangement joins TRBV11-1 to TRBJ1-4, with 9 bases matching TRBD1. Per the germline V gene, CDR1 is SGHAT and CDR2 is FQDESV (reference sequence). The CDR3 has 15 residues. The trim removed 3 bases at V and 7 bases at J, leaving 6 bases unmatched.

The chain is built from TRBV7-3 and TRBJ2-3, with D maybe TRBD2 (5 bases). Trimming left V 3 bases short and J 0 bases short, with 10 bases between. CDR1 is SGHTA, CDR2 FQGTGA, per germline. The CDR3 is made up of 15 amino acids. The CDR3 DNA follows: TGTGCCAGCAGCTTTGGCGGGTCTAGCACAGATACGCAGTATTTT. Amino acids: CASSFGGSSTDTQYF.

As DNA, the CDR3 is TGTGCCAGCAGTCTTCAGGTGGACAGGGCATACTACGAGCAGTACTTC. As protein: CASSLQVDRAYYEQYF. The chain is built from TRBV27 and TRBJ2-7, with 8 bases lining up with TRBD1. Germline V lookup: CDR1 MNHEY, CDR2 SMNVEV (reference sequence). The CDR3 consists of 16 residues. The J segment lost 3 bases and the V segment lost 5 bases, leaving 12 bases of the junction unmatched.

V is TRBV7-9 and J is TRBJ1-2; TRBD1 agrees at 8 bases. Germline lookup yields CDR1 SEHNR and CDR2 FQNEAQ (reference sequence). The V gene end was trimmed by 0 bases and the J gene end by 4 bases; junction bases not matched to a gene: 7. The CDR3 contains 16 residues. CDR3 bases: TGTGCCAGCAGCTTAGCGACAGGGGTTGCTGGCTATGGCTACACCTTC. It yields the protein CASSLATGVAGYGYTF.

V is TRBV4-3 and J is TRBJ2-7; 7 bases agree with TRBD1. The CDR3 length is 14 residues. With 2 bases clipped from V and 4 bases from J, the junction kept 5 bases outside the gene matches. Germline CDR1 reads LGHNA; CDR2 reads YSLEER. CDR3 loop: CASSQRTGKYEQYF. For the CDR3, the DNA is TGCGCCAGCAGCCAAAGGACAGGAAAGTACGAGCAGTACTTC.

This chain connects TRBV19 to TRBJ1-1; the D is unclear. The V and J ends lost 4 bases and 4 bases respectively, with 10 bases between them. From germline, CDR1 is LNHDA and CDR2 SQIVND (reference sequence). The CDR3 length is 13 residues. Here the CDR3 DNA reads TGTGCCAGTAGTAGCAAAACGGGCACTGAAGCTTTCTTT. Translating it yields CASSSKTGTEAFF.

The V gene is TRBV6-5, the J gene TRBJ2-7; D is unresolved. Germline V CDR1 and CDR2: MNHEY, SVGAGI. The V end lost 0 bases, the J end lost 0 bases, and 12 bases lay between the germline ends. The CDR3 has 16 residues. CDR3 DNA: TGTGCCAGCAGTTACTCGTGGCTCCACCGCTCCTACGAGCAGTACTTC. Its translation is CASSYSWLHRSYEQYF.

The genes are TRBV7-8 and TRBJ2-1; maybe TRBD1 (6 bases). Germline CDR1 and CDR2: SGHVS and FQNEAQ. The V and J ends lost 2 bases and 7 bases respectively, with 15 bases between them. This CDR3 contains 15 residues. CDR3 in amino acids: CASSLMGTQLNEQFF. The CDR3 nucleotides read TGTGCCAGCAGCTTAATGGGGACACAGCTTAATGAGCAGTTCTTC.

The chain uses TRBV5-8 and TRBJ2-2, with 8 bases fitting TRBD2. The CDR3 consists of 17 residues. The germline CDR1 and CDR2 sequences are SGHTS and YDEGEE. Trimming removed 1 base from V and 0 bases from J; junction bases left unmatched: 5. The CDR3 coding sequence is TGTGCCAGCAGCTTGTGGGTAGCGGGGTCGAACACCGGGGAGCTGTTTTTT. Protein sequence: CASSLWVAGSNTGELFF.

This clone was recorded a few times. The chain has TRBV7-6 and TRBJ2-1; 9 bases agree with TRBD2. The CDR3 sequence is 16 residues long. Per the germline V gene, CDR1 is SGHVS and CDR2 is FNYEAQ. Trimming took 3 bases from V and 4 from J; bases not matched to a gene: 7. This CDR3 reads CASSFASGAPYNEQFF. For the CDR3, the DNA is TGTGCCAGCAGCTTCGCTAGCGGGGCTCCATACAATGAGCAGTTCTTC.

J is TRBJ2-7 and V is TRBV27; D is perhaps TRBD2 (7 bases). Between the trimmed V and J ends, which lost 8 bases and 0 bases, there was a span of 14 bases. Germline-derived CDR1 and CDR2 are MNHEY and SMNVEV (reference sequence). The CDR3 is 14 amino acids. CDR3 loop: CASARGGVSYEQYF. The CDR3 bases are TGTGCCAGCGCTCGAGGGGGGGTCTCCTACGAGCAGTACTTC.

The chain recombines TRBV10-3 with TRBJ1-1; 8 bases map to TRBD1. The CDR3 extends over 14 amino acids. Germline CDR1 and CDR2: ENHRY and SYGVKD. V shed 4 bases, J shed 6 bases, and the junction held 7 bases outside the gene matches. The CDR3 nucleotides are TGTGCCATCAGTGCTAGACAGGGGCCACCTGAAGCTTTCTTT. Translation: CAISARQGPPEAFF.

In this sample, this clone turned up a few times. The genes are TRBV7-3 and TRBJ2-1, with 7 bases fitting TRBD2. Looked up from germline, CDR1 is SGHTA and CDR2 is FQGTGA. This CDR3 contains 16 residues. The V and J ends lost 2 bases and 12 bases, in that order; junction bases with no gene match: 16. The CDR3 DNA is TGTGCCAGCAGCTTACAACCAGCGGGGACCCAATCAGTGCAGTTCTTC. Encoded protein: CASSLQPAGTQSVQFF.

The rearrangement uses TRBV5-8 and TRBJ1-1; D is unresolved. The V gene's germline CDR1 is SGHTS and CDR2 YDEGEE. The CDR3 sequence is 15 residues long. The V end was cut by 4 bases, the J end by 4 bases, with 17 bases between. CDR3 DNA sequence: TGTGCCAGCAGCCCCCCCCGCGGGTGGACCACTGAAGCTTTCTTT. This sequence encodes CASSPPRGWTTEAFF.

As DNA, the CDR3 is TGTGCCAGCAGCCCACCGAGAAGACAGGGAGGAAACACCATATATTTT. Protein: CASSPPRRQGGNTIYF. This rearrangement joins TRBV7-9 to TRBJ1-3, with 7 positions matching TRBD1. This CDR3 has 16 residues. V lost 5 bases and J lost 4; bases outside the gene matches: 11. Germline CDR1 and CDR2: SEHNR and FQNEAQ (reference sequence). The full variable domain, its missing parts supplied by reference TRBV7-9 and TRBJ1-3, is DTGVSQNPRHKITKRGQNVTFRCDPISEHNRLYWYRQTLGQGPEFLTYFQNEAQLEKSRLLSDRFSAERPKGSFSTLEIQRTEQGDSAMYLCASSPPRRQGGNTIYFGEGSWLTVV.

This clone was detected a few times. This chain joins TRBV6-5 and TRBJ1-3, with D perhaps matching TRBD1 (6 bases). Germline V CDR1 and CDR2: MNHEY, SVGAGI. The CDR3 length is 15 residues. V was cut by 3 bases and J by 0 bases, with 9 bases left in between. CDR3 amino acids: CASSYLQGSGNTIYF. CDR3 nucleotides: TGTGCCAGCAGTTATTTACAGGGCTCTGGAAACACCATATATTTT.

This chain uses TRBV4-3 with TRBJ2-6; 8 nucleotides agree with TRBD1. The junction had 8 bases not matched to a gene; V was cut back by 0 bases and J by 1 base. Germline V lookup: CDR1 LGHNA, CDR2 YSLEER. The CDR3 extends over 19 amino acids. The CDR3: CASSQDPAGGISGANVLTF. CDR3 nucleotides: TGCGCCAGCAGCCAAGATCCCGCAGGGGGCATATCTGGGGCCAACGTCCTGACTTTC.

There are a few counts of this clone. The rearrangement links TRBV10-3 to TRBJ1-2, with D hard to call. CDR3 size: 13 residues. Looked up from germline, CDR1 is ENHRY and CDR2 is SYGVKD. Deletions cut 4 bases from V and 4 bases from J, with 10 bases between. This CDR3 reads CAISAGLSYGYTF. DNA of the CDR3: TGTGCCATCAGTGCCGGACTATCCTATGGCTACACCTTC.

This chain connects TRBV15 to TRBJ2-7; TRBD2 aligns across 8 bases. V dropped 0 bases and J dropped 5; count of bases not matched to a gene: 9. Per the germline V gene, CDR1 is LNHNV and CDR2 is YYDKDF (reference sequence). This CDR3 is 16 amino acids long. CDR3 bases: TGTGCCACCAGCAGAGATCTTCTAGCGGGTCAAAACGAGCAGTACTTC. This translates into CATSRDLLAGQNEQYF.

J is TRBJ2-1 and V is TRBV4-1; the D is unclear. Germline V gives CDR1 MGHRA, CDR2 YSYEKL. The CDR3 has 17 residues. The V end was cut by 0 bases, the J end by 6 bases, with 18 bases between. As DNA, the CDR3 is TGCGCCAGCAGCCAAGATTCCCAGGCCATGATTATCAATGAGCAGTTCTTC. Its protein product is CASSQDSQAMIINEQFF.